These T cell receptor beta chains were read from a single sample in a study of blood T cells in healthy people across ages. TCRdb re-called the 5' RACE reads with MiXCR, one entry per CDR3 protein. The sample contains some 1.8 million distinct CDR3 sequences, 30% to 40% of which appear only once. Sequenced material: blood. Receptors were obtained from a human donor in good health. Both conserved end residues are part of each CDR3. Each record gives: clone size, J gene, CDR3 length, D gene, V gene, CDR3 protein, CDR3 DNA. A D gene is named only where the DNA matches it firmly. The size field is filled for only some rows; it gives once, few, many or a size class.

size: few
J: TRBJ1-6
length: 15
D: .
V: TRBV4-3
CDR3: CASSQDPSRNSPLHF
DNA: TGCGCCAGCAGCCAAGATCCGAGCAGGAATTCACCCCTCCACTTT

size: .
J: TRBJ1-3
length: 14
D: .
V: TRBV9
CDR3: CASSVAPSGNTIYF
DNA: TGTGCCAGCAGCGTGGCACCCTCTGGAAACACCATATATTTT

size: few
J: TRBJ2-3
length: 13
D: TRBD2
V: TRBV2
CDR3: CASRAGVADTQYF
DNA: TGTGCCAGCAGGGCGGGGGTAGCAGATACGCAGTATTTT

size: .
J: TRBJ2-5
length: 14
D: .
V: TRBV5-5
CDR3: CASNFWASEETQYF
DNA: TGTGCCAGCAACTTTTGGGCTAGCGAAGAGACCCAGTACTTC

size: few
J: TRBJ2-7
length: 13
D: .
V: TRBV29-1
CDR3: CSVHTDGSYEQYF
DNA: TGCAGCGTTCATACCGACGGCTCCTACGAGCAGTACTTC

size: once
J: TRBJ2-7
length: 15
D: .
V: TRBV5-1
CDR3: CASSLFKSGTYEQYF
DNA: TGCGCCAGCAGCTTGTTTAAATCAGGGACCTACGAGCAGTACTTC

size: few
J: TRBJ2-1
length: 14
D: .
V: TRBV7-6
CDR3: CASSLSGQRGEQFF
DNA: TGTGCCAGCAGCTTATCTGGACAGAGGGGTGAGCAGTTCTTC

size: .
J: TRBJ1-2
length: 13
D: .
V: TRBV29-1
CDR3: CSVAKGEAYGYTF
DNA: TGCAGCGTGGCCAAGGGGGAGGCCTATGGCTACACCTTC

size: .
J: TRBJ1-5
length: 15
D: .
V: TRBV7-2
CDR3: CASSFTPLGNQPQHF
DNA: TGTGCCAGCAGCTTTACACCCTTGGGCAATCAGCCCCAGCATTTT

size: few
J: TRBJ2-7
length: 14
D: .
V: TRBV7-8
CDR3: CASSHGMESYEQYF
DNA: TGTGCCAGCAGCCACGGAATGGAGAGCTACGAGCAGTACTTC

size: .
J: TRBJ2-1
length: 14
D: .
V: TRBV7-9
CDR3: CASSYGGEVVEQFF
DNA: TGTGCCAGCAGTTACGGCGGGGAAGTAGTGGAGCAGTTCTTC

size: .
J: TRBJ1-1
length: 12
D: .
V: TRBV6-1
CDR3: CASKGLGTEAFF
DNA: TGTGCCAGCAAGGGGTTGGGCACTGAAGCTTTCTTT

size: .
J: TRBJ2-1
length: 15
D: TRBD2
V: TRBV12-3/TRBV12-4
CDR3: CASSLLLAAGDEQFF
DNA: TGTGCCAGCAGTCTCCTTTTAGCGGCGGGGGATGAGCAGTTCTTC

size: .
J: TRBJ1-5
length: 18
D: .
V: TRBV6-2/TRBV6-3
CDR3: CASSYRELKLPGNQPQHF
DNA: TGTGCCAGCAGTTACCGAGAACTTAAGCTCCCGGGCAATCAGCCCCAGCATTTT

size: .
J: TRBJ2-5
length: 15
D: TRBD1
V: TRBV7-2
CDR3: CASSLEWGQGSKQYF
DNA: TGTGCCAGCAGCTTAGAATGGGGACAGGGCTCTAAGCAGTACTTC

size: few
J: TRBJ1-2
length: 15
D: TRBD1
V: TRBV7-2
CDR3: CASSSSTGRNYGYTF
DNA: TGTGCCAGCAGCTCATCGACAGGGCGAAACTATGGCTACACCTTC

size: many
J: TRBJ2-5
length: 14
D: TRBD1
V: TRBV20-1
CDR3: CSARNGQARETQYF
DNA: TGCAGTGCTAGAAACGGACAGGCGCGGGAGACCCAGTACTTC

size: .
J: TRBJ2-4
length: 12
D: .
V: TRBV7-9
CDR3: CASSSVQNIQYF
DNA: TGTGCCAGCAGCTCGGTCCAAAACATTCAGTACTTC

size: .
J: TRBJ2-2
length: 13
D: .
V: TRBV7-9
CDR3: CASKTGGTGELFF
DNA: TGTGCCAGCAAGACAGGCGGGACCGGGGAGCTGTTTTTT

size: once
J: TRBJ2-1
length: 17
D: TRBD2
V: TRBV20-1
CDR3: CSARGSSGGPSYNEQFF
DNA: TGCAGTGCTAGAGGCTCTAGCGGGGGCCCCTCCTACAATGAGCAGTTCTTC

size: once
J: TRBJ1-2
length: 13
D: .
V: TRBV6-6
CDR3: CASTNPWNYGYTF
DNA: TGTGCCAGCACCAACCCTTGGAACTATGGTTACACCTTC

size: .
J: TRBJ2-4
length: 16
D: TRBD2
V: TRBV9
CDR3: CASSSGLAGDWNIQYF
DNA: TGTGCCAGCAGCTCGGGACTAGCGGGGGATTGGAACATTCAGTACTTC

size: .
J: TRBJ2-5
length: 14
D: .
V: TRBV15
CDR3: CATSLRRDSETQYF
DNA: TGTGCCACCAGCCTTCGGAGGGATTCAGAGACCCAGTACTTC

size: few
J: TRBJ1-2
length: 13
D: TRBD1
V: TRBV5-6
CDR3: CASSLTGVDGYTF
DNA: TGTGCCAGCAGCCTCACAGGGGTAGACGGCTACACCTTC

size: few
J: TRBJ2-5
length: 16
D: TRBD1
V: TRBV7-8
CDR3: CASSPDREYRQETQYF
DNA: TGTGCCAGCAGCCCTGACAGGGAATATCGCCAAGAGACCCAGTACTTC

size: .
J: TRBJ2-3
length: 12
D: .
V: TRBV29-1
CDR3: CSALARLDTQYF
DNA: TGCAGCGCTCTGGCCCGCTTGGATACGCAGTATTTT

size: .
J: TRBJ2-7
length: 14
D: .
V: TRBV3-1
CDR3: CASKNQGSSYEQYF
DNA: TGTGCCAGCAAGAATCAGGGGTCCTCCTACGAGCAGTACTTC

size: .
J: TRBJ1-2
length: 17
D: .
V: TRBV20-1
CDR3: CSAQSSAFWGKVGGYTF
DNA: TGCAGTGCTCAGAGTAGTGCGTTTTGGGGGAAAGTCGGTGGCTACACCTTC

size: .
J: TRBJ2-3
length: 15
D: .
V: TRBV25-1
CDR3: CASSVQGLSTDTQYF
DNA: TGTGCCAGCAGTGTACAGGGACTGAGTACAGATACGCAGTATTTT

size: .
J: TRBJ2-1
length: 20
D: TRBD1
V: TRBV15
CDR3: CATSTYPDRGGYRSYNEQFF
DNA: TGTGCCACCAGCACCTATCCGGACAGGGGGGGGTATAGGTCCTACAATGAGCAGTTCTTC

size: .
J: TRBJ1-4
length: 17
D: .
V: TRBV13
CDR3: CASSLAPAGVSAEKLFF
DNA: TGTGCCAGCAGCCTAGCGCCTGCAGGGGTATCGGCTGAAAAACTGTTTTTT

size: .
J: TRBJ1-1
length: 12
D: .
V: TRBV6-1
CDR3: CASSEGIREAFF
DNA: TGTGCCAGCAGTGAAGGGATCCGGGAAGCTTTCTTT

size: .
J: TRBJ2-4
length: 14
D: TRBD1
V: TRBV6-5
CDR3: CASRMTGGLDEQYF
DNA: TGTGCCAGCAGGATGACAGGGGGCCTTGATGAGCAGTACTTC

size: few
J: TRBJ2-5
length: 12
D: .
V: TRBV10-3
CDR3: CAIEGRERQQYF
DNA: TGTGCCATCGAAGGTCGGGAGAGACAGCAGTACTTC

size: .
J: TRBJ2-1
length: 17
D: TRBD2
V: TRBV7-3
CDR3: CASSPKLGLADGNEQFF
DNA: TGTGCCAGCAGCCCAAAACTGGGGCTAGCGGACGGCAATGAGCAGTTCTTC

size: .
J: TRBJ2-5
length: 13
D: .
V: TRBV20-1
CDR3: CSPTRDTQETQYF
DNA: TGCAGTCCAACCCGTGACACACAAGAGACCCAGTACTTC

size: few
J: TRBJ1-5
length: 15
D: .
V: TRBV11-2
CDR3: CASNQGGGSGQPQHF
DNA: TGTGCCAGCAACCAAGGAGGGGGAAGCGGCCAGCCCCAGCATTTT

size: .
J: TRBJ1-2
length: 14
D: TRBD1
V: TRBV6-1
CDR3: CASNPAGQPGGYTF
DNA: TGTGCCAGCAACCCCGCGGGACAGCCTGGTGGCTACACCTTC

size: few
J: TRBJ1-2
length: 15
D: .
V: TRBV6-1
CDR3: CASSDPRQMNYGYTF
DNA: TGTGCCAGCAGTGATCCCCGGCAGATGAACTATGGCTACACCTTC

size: few
J: TRBJ2-4
length: 15
D: .
V: TRBV28
CDR3: CASSLLDSSINIQYF
DNA: TGTGCCAGCAGTTTACTCGACTCATCCATAAACATTCAGTACTTC

size: few
J: TRBJ2-5
length: 16
D: TRBD1
V: TRBV6-2/TRBV6-3
CDR3: CASNWDRRGAQETQYF
DNA: TGTGCCAGCAATTGGGACAGGAGAGGGGCGCAAGAGACCCAGTACTTC

size: .
J: TRBJ1-1
length: 14
D: .
V: TRBV14
CDR3: CASSLVGVSTEAFF
DNA: TGTGCCAGCAGCTTAGTAGGGGTAAGCACTGAAGCTTTCTTT

size: .
J: TRBJ2-5
length: 16
D: .
V: TRBV11-2
CDR3: CASSLTRTYFQETQYF
DNA: TGTGCCAGCAGCTTAACCAGGACGTACTTCCAAGAGACCCAGTACTTC